The 22 T cell receptor beta chains presented below share a single source sample, sequenced in a study of blood T cell repertoires in COVID-19. The protocol was immunoSEQ multiplex PCR, while the TCRdb copy is restricted to in-frame clones and leaves out a portion. In the table there are roughly 200,000 clones, about 88% of which are singletons. Sequencing was performed on peripheral blood. The source is a man between 18 and 35 years old with active or convalescent COVID-19.

CDR3 nucleotide sequence: TGTGCCAGCAGCTTAGGAGGCAATGCAGATACGCAGTATTTT. Encoded protein: CASSLGGNADTQYF. The chain has TRBV11-3 and TRBJ2-3; no reliable D call. Trimming removed 1 base at V and 4 bases at J, with 9 bases between. Germline CDR1 is SGHNT and CDR2 is YENEEA. CDR3 length: 14 residues.

This chain links TRBV6-6 with TRBJ1-3; 9 bases align to TRBD1. Germline CDR1 is MNHNY and CDR2 is SVGAGI (reference sequence). CDR3 length equals 16 residues. The V and J ends lost 0 bases and 4 bases, in that order; junction bases with no gene match: 4. The CDR3 loop reads CASSYSGQGSGNTIYF. The CDR3 nucleotides are TGTGCCAGCAGTTACTCGGGACAGGGATCCGGAAACACCATATATTTT.

This clone has only one observation. The rearrangement links TRBV21-1 to TRBJ1-1; the D segment call TRBD1 is taken from the table without a DNA check. TRBV21-1 is tagged as a pseudogene. The CDR3 runs 17 residues. CDR3: CASSSRTGRERYTEAFF. The CDR3 DNA reads as TGTGCCAGCAGCTCCCGGACAGGGAGAGAGAGGTACACTGAAGCTTTCTTT.

V and J are TRBV6-2 or TRBV6-3 and TRBJ2-2; 8 nucleotides match TRBD2. Germline trimming cut 2 bases from V and 4 bases from J; bases unmatched to any gene: 9. From germline, CDR1 is MNHEY and CDR2 SVGEGT. The CDR3 runs to 17 residues. The CDR3 reads CASSYPPGGPATGELFF. CDR3 nucleotides: TGTGCCAGCAGTTACCCTCCGGGAGGGCCCGCCACCGGGGAGCTGTTTTTT.

Comments on this clone: One junction end does not reproduce the germline sequence, and a read error may be involved. The chain combines TRBV7-3 with TRBJ2-1; D is unclear. Germline V lookup: CDR1 SGHTA, CDR2 FQGTGA. The CDR3 spans 14 residues. CDR3 DNA sequence: TGTGCCAGCAGCTCCCAACCGTCCTACAATGAGCGGTTCTTC. Protein: CASSSQPSYNERFF.

This chain uses TRBV7-8 with TRBJ1-1, with 8 positions matching TRBD1. Losses at the gene ends were 0 bases for V and 1 base for J; bases not matched to a gene: 1. The CDR3 runs to 15 residues. CDR1 SGHVS and CDR2 FQNEAQ come from the germline V gene. Here the CDR3 DNA reads TGTGCCAGCAGCTTAGCAACAGGGGGGAACACTGAAGCTTTCTTT. Amino acid sequence: CASSLATGGNTEAFF.

V usage is TRBV6-2 or TRBV6-3 and J usage is TRBJ1-6, with 9 bases that match TRBD1. This CDR3 has 14 amino acids. Germline trimming cut 5 bases from V and 10 bases from J; bases unmatched to any gene: 6. Germline V gene sequence: CDR1 MNHEY, CDR2 SVGEGT. The CDR3 DNA is TGTGCCAGCAGTCAGGACAGGGGAAGGTCACCCCTCCACTTT. Translated: CASSQDRGRSPLHF.

The chain employs TRBV11-2 and TRBJ2-2; D remains unclear. Germline CDR1 is SGHAT and CDR2 is FQNNGV. The CDR3 sequence is 17 residues long. The V gene lost 5 bases and the J gene lost 3 bases, with 19 bases spanning the gap. The chain's CDR3 is CASSPRSKVGDTGELFF. CDR3 bases: TGTGCCAGCAGCCCCCGAAGCAAGGTCGGAGACACCGGGGAGCTGTTTTTT.

V usage is TRBV6-5 and J usage is TRBJ2-1, with 8 bases matching TRBD1. The CDR3 sequence is 16 residues long. Germline V lookup: CDR1 MNHEY, CDR2 SVGAGI. The trim removed 0 bases at V and 6 bases at J, leaving 7 bases unmatched. In nucleotides, the CDR3 is TGTGCCAGCAGTTACTCAGGGACAGGATCGGGCAATGAGCAGTTCTTC. It encodes CASSYSGTGSGNEQFF.

The chain has TRBV11-2 and TRBJ2-1; 8 bases fit TRBD2. This CDR3 comprises 15 residues. Trimming removed 5 bases from V and 4 bases from J; junction bases left unmatched: 7. CDR1 is SGHAT, CDR2 FQNNGV, per germline. For the CDR3, the DNA is TGTGCCAGCAGCGAAAGCGGGGGACCTTACAATGAGCAGTTCTTC. Protein sequence: CASSESGGPYNEQFF.

This clone was observed a few times. This rearrangement joins TRBV7-2 to TRBJ1-2; 7 nucleotides line up with TRBD1. Germline CDR1 and CDR2: SGHTA and FQGNSA. The CDR3 runs 14 residues. V dropped 5 bases and J dropped 8; count of bases not matched to a gene: 11. CDR3 sequence reads: CASSTWTGLGGYTF. In DNA, the CDR3 is TGTGCCAGCAGCACTTGGACAGGACTGGGGGGCTACACCTTC.

The chain employs TRBV4-3 and TRBJ2-2, with 11 bases aligning to TRBD2. Germline CDR1 reads LGHNA; CDR2 reads YSLEER. There are 16 residues in the CDR3. V trimming: 0 bases; J trimming: 6 bases; junction bases outside the gene matches: 3. The CDR3 coding sequence is TGCGCCAGCAGCCAAGAAGGGACTAGCGGTTCCGGGGAGCTGTTTTTT. It translates to CASSQEGTSGSGELFF.

About this clone: An end of the junction does not agree with germline; a read error may underlie this. The rearrangement joins TRBV7-9 to TRBJ1-2; the D gene is possibly TRBD1 (6 bases). The CDR3 extends over 15 amino acids. Germline V CDR1 and CDR2: SEHNR, FQNEAQ (reference sequence). The CDR3 DNA reads as TGTGCCAGCAGCCACAGTATCGGACAGCAGTATGGTTACACCTTC. Its translation is CASSHSIGQQYGYTF. Full variable domain (remainder filled in from reference TRBV7-9 and TRBJ1-2): DTGVSQNPRHKITKRGQNVTFRCDPISEHNRLYWYRQTLGQGPEFLTYFQNEAQLEKSRLLSDRFSAERPKGSFSTLEIQRTEQGDSAMYLCASSHSIGQQYGYTFGSGTRLTVV.

A note on this clone: The junction departs from the called germline gene at one end, perhaps through a read error. The gene calls are TRBV7-7 and TRBJ1-1, with a possible D match to TRBD1 (5 bases). In germline, CDR1 is SSHAT, CDR2 FNYEAQ (reference sequence). CDR3 length: 17 amino acids. The CDR3 region is CASSPLGQASMNTEAFF. In DNA, the CDR3 is TGTGCTAGCAGCCCGTTGGGGCAGGCTTCCATGAACACTGAAGCTTTCTTT.

Of note for this clone: The CDR3 does not end in the conserved phenylalanine or tryptophan, so this is likely a read error. Because the CDR3's place on the DNA is in doubt, the DNA is left out and the CDR3 is given as listed by TCRdb. This rearrangement joins TRBV6-1 to TRBJ2-7; the DNA was not used to check the table's D call, TRBD2. From its first to its last residue, the CDR3 has 15 amino acids. Germline V gene data show CDR1 as MNHNS and CDR2 as SASEGT. The CDR3 protein is CASSEDPTSGGPLRA.

The genes are TRBV6-5 and TRBJ1-2, with 8 bases matching TRBD1. CDR1 and CDR2 (germline): MNHEY, SVGAGI. This CDR3 is 13 amino acids long. V lost 5 bases, J lost 6 bases, and 5 bases stayed unmatched. Here the CDR3 reads CASSQIQGDGYTF. The CDR3 DNA follows: TGTGCCAGCAGTCAGATACAGGGGGATGGCTACACCTTC.

The chain carries TRBV5-6 and TRBJ1-2, with D perhaps TRBD1 (5 bases). The ends were cut back, 2 bases at V and 7 bases at J, with 15 bases in the middle. The CDR3 is 14 residues long. Germline V gene lookup returns CDR1 SGHDT and CDR2 YYEEEE. The CDR3 protein is CASSLPGLVTGYTF. Written as DNA, the CDR3 is TGTGCCAGCAGCTTACCGGGACTTGTGACTGGCTACACCTTC.

This chain uses TRBV19 with TRBJ1-5, with a weak D call TRBD1 (6 bases). Deletions cut 5 bases from V and 7 bases from J, with 15 bases between. The CDR3 consists of 14 residues. Germline V gives CDR1 LNHDA, CDR2 SQIVND (reference sequence). CDR3 sequence (DNA): TGTGCCAGTAGTGCAACAGGGTCGGGGCAGCCCCAGCATTTT. It codes for CASSATGSGQPQHF.

V is TRBV3-1 (or the pseudogene TRBV3-2) and J is TRBJ2-3; D remains ambiguous. The germline CDR1 and CDR2 sequences are LGHDT and YNNKEL (reference sequence). The CDR3 covers 11 residues. Trimming cost V 5 bases and J 2 bases, with 2 bases left between them. In DNA form, the CDR3 reads TGTGCCAGCAGCTACACAGATACGCAGTATTTT. It codes for CASSYTDTQYF.

The chain combines TRBV6-6 with TRBJ1-6; TRBD1 aligns across 10 bases. CDR1 and CDR2 (germline): MNHNY, SVGAGI (reference sequence). V shed 2 bases, J shed 7 bases, and the junction held 2 bases outside the gene matches. The CDR3 has 15 amino acids. The CDR3: CASSYLGQGNSPLHF. The CDR3 coding sequence is TGTGCCAGCAGTTACCTGGGACAGGGGAATTCACCCCTCCACTTT.

The rearrangement uses TRBV11-2 and TRBJ1-6, with a possible D match to TRBD1 (5 bases). This CDR3 contains 15 residues. V lost 1 base and J 6 bases, leaving 10 bases between the germline ends. Per the germline V gene, CDR1 is SGHAT and CDR2 is FQNNGV. The CDR3 protein is CASSLAGVGNSPLHF. The DNA of the CDR3 is TGTGCCAGCAGCTTAGCGGGGGTGGGTAATTCACCCCTCCACTTT.

The J gene is TRBJ2-2, the V gene TRBV5-1; 12 bases are shared with TRBD2. This CDR3 contains 16 residues. The ends lost 4 bases at V and 6 bases at J; junction bases unmatched: 7. The germline gives CDR1 SGHRS, CDR2 YFSETQ. The CDR3 loop reads CASSEVTSGGAGELFF. The CDR3 DNA reads as TGCGCCAGCAGCGAGGTGACTAGCGGGGGAGCCGGGGAGCTGTTTTTT.